This is a list of T cell receptor beta chains from one sample in a study of T cell changes during pregnancy in multiple sclerosis. This table comes from immunoSEQ multiplex PCR, and its TCRdb copy is limited to in-frame clones, with some not included. The top ten clones hold 2.5% to 3% of a sample with around 15,000 clones, over 90% of them seen once. This material consisted of peripheral blood, taken in the second trimester of pregnancy. The receptors shown here come from a female donor in good health, enrolled as a control in a pregnancy study. Each CDR3 is given with its conserved first and last residue. D genes are given only for firm matches. A clone size is listed for some rows: how often the clone was seen (once, few, many), or a class if it is expanded.

V gene	J gene	clone size	D gene	CDR3 protein	CDR3 DNA
TRBV28	TRBJ1-2	-	TRBD1	CASTTGNYGYTF	TGTGCCAGTACGACAGGGAACTATGGCTACACCTTC
TRBV9	TRBJ2-5	-	-	CASSVVGGGDETQYF	TGTGCCAGCAGCGTAGTGGGGGGAGGTGATGAGACCCAGTACTTC
TRBV7-8	TRBJ1-2	-	TRBD1	CASSEDRNYGYTF	TGTGCCAGCAGCGAGGACAGGAACTATGGCTACACCTTC
TRBV11-2	TRBJ1-3	-	-	CASSLSRGFGGNTIYF	TGTGCCAGCAGCTTATCAAGGGGATTTGGAGGAAACACCATATATTTT
TRBV18	TRBJ2-3	-	TRBD1	CASSPQQGAWDTQYF	TGTGCCAGCTCACCACAGCAGGGGGCCTGGGATACGCAGTATTTT
TRBV7-2	TRBJ1-2	-	-	CASSPLGGYGYTF	TGTGCCAGCAGCCCACTAGGGGGCTATGGCTACACCTTC
TRBV7-3	TRBJ2-1	-	-	CASSLAAGPYNEQFF	TGTGCCAGCAGCTTAGCGGCGGGGCCCTACAATGAGCAGTTCTTC
TRBV7-2	TRBJ2-3	-	TRBD2	CASSLKPSGGTDTQYF	TGTGCCAGCAGCTTAAAACCTAGCGGGGGCACAGATACGCAGTATTTT
TRBV5-1	TRBJ1-5	-	-	CASSLVGAINQPQHF	TGCGCCAGCAGCTTGGTGGGGGCTATCAATCAGCCCCAGCATTTT
TRBV6-4	TRBJ2-5	-	-	CASSEGGGSETQYF	TGTGCCAGCAGTGAGGGGGGGGGCTCGGAGACCCAGTACTTC
TRBV10-2	TRBJ2-5	-	-	CASSESEWETQYF	TGCGCCAGCAGTGAGTCTGAGTGGGAGACCCAGTACTTC
TRBV9	TRBJ2-3	-	-	CASSVVGQDTQYF	TGTGCCAGCAGCGTAGTGGGGCAAGATACGCAGTATTTT
TRBV2	TRBJ1-1	-	-	CASSELRQEVAFF	TGTGCCAGCAGTGAACTCAGGCAGGAGGTAGCTTTCTTT
TRBV6-5	TRBJ1-1	-	TRBD1	CASSYNRGHTEAFF	TGTGCCAGCAGTTACAACAGGGGGCACACTGAAGCTTTCTTT
TRBV28	TRBJ1-5	-	-	CASSLPGGNQPQHF	TGTGCCAGCAGTTTACCCGGGGGCAATCAGCCCCAGCATTTT
TRBV12-5	TRBJ1-1	-	TRBD1	CASGLPQTGTEAFF	TGTGCTAGTGGTTTGCCCCAGACAGGGACTGAAGCTTTCTTT
TRBV10-3	TRBJ2-7	-	-	CAISAGDNSEF	TGTGCCATCAGTGCTGGGGACAATTCCGAATTC
TRBV6-5	TRBJ1-5	-	-	CASTSGFGNQPQHF	TGTGCCAGCACCTCAGGGTTTGGCAATCAGCCCCAGCATTTT
TRBV7-2	TRBJ1-2	-	-	CASSSTVNYGYTF	TGTGCCAGCAGCTCGACAGTTAACTATGGCTACACCTTC
TRBV6-4	TRBJ2-3	few	TRBD2	CASSELAGGGDTQYF	TGTGCCAGCAGTGAACTAGCGGGGGGCGGAGATACGCAGTATTTT
TRBV7-2	TRBJ2-5	-	-	CASSLWAETQYF	TGTGCCAGCAGCTTATGGGCAGAGACCCAGTACTTC
TRBV6-1	TRBJ2-2	-	TRBD2	CASKLGLGNTGELFF	TGTGCCAGCAAGCTAGGACTAGGGAACACCGGGGAGCTGTTTTTT
TRBV15	TRBJ2-7	-	TRBD2	CATSGGTSGNSSYEQYF	TGTGCCACCAGCGGTGGGACTAGCGGGAACAGCTCCTACGAGCAGTACTTC
TRBV30	TRBJ2-2	-	-	CAWSVLGRGHTGELFF	TGTGCCTGGAGTGTACTCGGCAGGGGTCACACCGGGGAGCTGTTTTTT
TRBV27	TRBJ1-2	few	-	CASSITGIGYGYTF	TGTGCCAGCAGTATTACAGGGATAGGCTATGGCTACACCTTC
TRBV6-1	TRBJ2-3	-	TRBD2	CASSAPGAGVTDTQYF	TGTGCCAGCAGTGCCCCCGGGGCGGGAGTCACAGATACGCAGTATTTT
TRBV6-5	TRBJ2-7	-	-	CASSYSRLRQSYEQYF	TGTGCCAGCAGTTACTCACGGTTAAGACAGTCCTACGAGCAGTACTTC
TRBV19	TRBJ1-1	few	-	CASSRGINTEAFF	TGTGCCAGTAGTAGAGGGATCAACACTGAAGCTTTCTTT
TRBV29-1	TRBJ2-2	-	TRBD1	CSVAQGQGANTGELFF	TGCAGCGTTGCCCAGGGACAGGGGGCGAACACCGGGGAACTGTTTTTT
TRBV5-6	TRBJ2-3	-	-	CASSSGTHITDTQYF	TGTGCCAGCAGTTCCGGGACACATATCACAGATACGCAGTATTTT
TRBV29-1	TRBJ2-7	-	TRBD1	CSARDRAYEQYF	TGCAGCGCCCGGGACAGGGCCTACGAGCAGTACTTC
TRBV5-1	TRBJ1-3	-	TRBD1	CASSLEGQGKVGGNTIYF	TGCGCCAGCAGCTTGGAGGGACAGGGAAAGGTTGGTGGAAACACCATATATTTT
TRBV6-4	TRBJ2-2	-	TRBD1	CASSEGQGNTGELFF	TGTGCCAGCAGTGAGGGACAGGGGAACACCGGGGAGCTGTTTTTT
TRBV14	TRBJ2-3	-	TRBD2	CASSPKLRGLPNTYTQYF	TGTGCCAGCAGCCCCAAGTTACGGGGACTACCCAACACATATACGCAGTATTTT
TRBV7-3	TRBJ2-6	-	-	CASSLRRSGANVLTF	TGTGCCAGCAGCTTAAGGAGGTCCGGGGCCAACGTCCTGACTTTC
TRBV5-1	TRBJ2-1	once	-	CASNPLGGATFSYNEQFF	TGCGCCAGCAACCCCCTAGGGGGGGCCACATTCTCCTACAATGAGCAGTTCTTC
TRBV27	TRBJ2-7	-	TRBD1	CASSPRTGGYEQYF	TGTGCCAGCAGTCCCCGGACAGGGGGGTACGAGCAGTACTTC
TRBV6-1	TRBJ1-4	-	TRBD1	CASSPGTADEKLFF	TGTGCCAGCAGTCCCGGGACAGCTGATGAAAAACTGTTTTTT
TRBV5-1	TRBJ2-1	-	TRBD2	CASSGGTSGSDEQFF	TGCGCCAGCAGCGGAGGGACTAGCGGGAGCGATGAGCAGTTCTTC
TRBV12-2	TRBJ2-2	-	-	CASRPGAPRTGELFF	TGTGCAAGTCGGCCAGGGGCCCCCCGCACCGGGGAGCTGTTTTTT
TRBV11-3	TRBJ2-1	-	-	CASSPRDSYNEQFF	TGTGCCAGCAGCCCTCGGGATTCCTACAATGAGCAGTTCTTC
TRBV5-1	TRBJ2-7	-	-	CASSLARAYEQYF	TGCGCCAGCAGCTTGGCAAGAGCCTACGAGCAGTACTTC
TRBV7-9	TRBJ2-7	-	-	CASSLAGAYEQYF	TGTGCCAGCAGCTTAGCCGGGGCCTACGAGCAGTACTTC
TRBV2	TRBJ2-7	-	TRBD2	CASSLVASGDYEQYF	TGTGCCAGCAGTCTCGTGGCTAGCGGGGACTACGAGCAGTACTTC
TRBV9	TRBJ2-7	once	TRBD2	CASSVDGGEQYF	TGTGCCAGCAGCGTCGACGGGGGGGAGCAGTACTTC
TRBV19	TRBJ2-1	-	TRBD2	CASSKGGRATGNEQFF	TGTGCCAGTAGTAAGGGAGGGAGGGCTACTGGCAATGAGCAGTTCTTC
TRBV7-5	TRBJ1-5	-	-	CARSSGTADQPQHF	TGTGCCAGAAGCTCCGGGACAGCTGATCAGCCCCAGCATTTT